The T cell receptor (beta chain) described here comes from a study of control samples from healthy donors and cancer patients. Assay used: immunoSEQ multiplex PCR; TCRdb lists only in-frame clones, some missing. This table holds 190,000 or so clones, approximately 92% found once. V dropped 3 bases and J dropped 4 bases, with 9 bases sitting between them. CDR3 length: 13 amino acids. Germline CDR1 is SGHRS and CDR2 is YFSETQ. V is TRBV5-1 and J is TRBJ2-3; the D gene could be TRBD1 or TRBD2 (6 bases each). The receptor was derived from a man younger than 35 in good health. Specimen: blood. The DNA for the CDR3 is TGCGCCAGCAGCTCAGGGGAGGCAGATACGCAGTATTTT. Its translation: CASSSGEADTQYF.